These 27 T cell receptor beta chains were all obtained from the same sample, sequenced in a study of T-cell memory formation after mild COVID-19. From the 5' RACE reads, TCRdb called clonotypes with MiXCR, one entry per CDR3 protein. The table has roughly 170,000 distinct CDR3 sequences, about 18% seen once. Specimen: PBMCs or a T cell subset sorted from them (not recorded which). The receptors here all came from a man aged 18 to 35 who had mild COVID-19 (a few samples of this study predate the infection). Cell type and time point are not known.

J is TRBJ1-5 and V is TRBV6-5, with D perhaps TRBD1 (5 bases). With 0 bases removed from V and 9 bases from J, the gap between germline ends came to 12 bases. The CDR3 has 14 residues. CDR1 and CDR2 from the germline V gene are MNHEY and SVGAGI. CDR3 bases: TGTGCCAGCAGTTACTCGGTCGGGGCGCGGCCCCAGCATTTT. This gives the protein CASSYSVGARPQHF.

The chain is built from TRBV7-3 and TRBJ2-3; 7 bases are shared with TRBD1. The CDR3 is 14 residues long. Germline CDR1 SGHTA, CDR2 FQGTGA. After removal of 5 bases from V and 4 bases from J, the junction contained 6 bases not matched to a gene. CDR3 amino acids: CASSAGQASDTQYF. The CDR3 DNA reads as TGTGCCAGCAGCGCCGGACAGGCCTCAGATACGCAGTATTTT.

The CDR3 sequence is CASSLLGSPFIRGEKLFF. CDR3 bases: TGTGCCAGCAGTTTGTTAGGGTCACCCTTCATTAGGGGTGAAAAACTGTTTTTT. The chain combines TRBV12-3 or TRBV12-4 with TRBJ1-4; D is perhaps TRBD1 (5 bases). Trimming left V 3 bases short and J 7 bases short, with 24 bases between. There are 18 residues in the CDR3.

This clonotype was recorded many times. The CDR3 sequence: CASSYSGHTDTQYF. Here the CDR3 DNA reads TGTGCCAGCAGTTACTCGGGACACACAGATACGCAGTATTTT. This sequence joins TRBV6-5 and TRBJ2-3, with D possibly TRBD1 on 6 matching bases. V was pared by 0 bases and J by 2 bases, with 6 bases between. The CDR3 runs 14 residues. Germline V gene lookup returns CDR1 MNHEY and CDR2 SVGAGI.

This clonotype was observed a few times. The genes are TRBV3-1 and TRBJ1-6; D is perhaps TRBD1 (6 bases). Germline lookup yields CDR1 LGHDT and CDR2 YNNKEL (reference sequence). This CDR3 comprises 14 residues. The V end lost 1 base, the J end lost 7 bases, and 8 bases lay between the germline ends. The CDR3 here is CASSQVRGNSPLHF. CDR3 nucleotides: TGTGCCAGCAGCCAAGTTAGGGGGAATTCACCCCTCCACTTT.

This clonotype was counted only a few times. The CDR3 spells CASSQVIRRDRGDTGELFF. The CDR3 coding sequence is TGCGCCAGCAGCCAAGTAATTCGTCGGGACAGGGGCGACACCGGGGAGCTGTTTTTT. The rearrangement joins TRBV4-1 to TRBJ2-2, with 10 bases aligning to TRBD1. This CDR3 has 19 residues. J was trimmed by 3 bases and V by 1 base; bases with no gene match: 11. Germline assignment: CDR1 MGHRA and CDR2 YSYEKL.

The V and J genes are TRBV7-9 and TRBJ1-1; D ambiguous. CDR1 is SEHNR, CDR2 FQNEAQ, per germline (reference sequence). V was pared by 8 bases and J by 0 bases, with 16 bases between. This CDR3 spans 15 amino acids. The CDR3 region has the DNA TGTGCCAGCTCCGAGGTATGGACTCTGAACACTGAAGCTTTCTTT. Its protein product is CASSEVWTLNTEAFF.

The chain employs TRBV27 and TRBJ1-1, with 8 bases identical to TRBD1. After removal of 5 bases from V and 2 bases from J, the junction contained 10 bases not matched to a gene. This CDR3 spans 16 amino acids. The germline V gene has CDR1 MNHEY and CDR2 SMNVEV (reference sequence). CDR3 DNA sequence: TGTGCCAGCAGTCCGAGGACAGGGTTGGGTAACACTGAAGCTTTCTTT. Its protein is CASSPRTGLGNTEAFF.

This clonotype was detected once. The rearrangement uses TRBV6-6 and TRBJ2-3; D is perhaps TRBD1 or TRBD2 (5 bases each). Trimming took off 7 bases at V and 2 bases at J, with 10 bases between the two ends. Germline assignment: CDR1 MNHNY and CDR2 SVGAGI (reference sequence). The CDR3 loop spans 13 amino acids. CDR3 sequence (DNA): TGTGCCAGCACTGGGACGAACACAGATACGCAGTATTTT. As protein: CASTGTNTDTQYF.

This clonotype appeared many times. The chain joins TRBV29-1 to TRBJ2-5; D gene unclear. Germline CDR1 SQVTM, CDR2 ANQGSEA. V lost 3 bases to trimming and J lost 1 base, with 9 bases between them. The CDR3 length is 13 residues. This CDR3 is CSVDSDLQETQYF. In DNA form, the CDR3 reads TGCAGCGTTGATTCGGACCTCCAAGAGACCCAGTACTTC.

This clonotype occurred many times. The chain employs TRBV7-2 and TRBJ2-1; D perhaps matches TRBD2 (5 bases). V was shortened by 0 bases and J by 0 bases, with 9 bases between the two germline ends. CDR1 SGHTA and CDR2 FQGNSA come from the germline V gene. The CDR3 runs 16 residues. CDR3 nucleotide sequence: TGTGCCAGCAGCTTAGCCACTAGAAGCTCCTACAATGAGCAGTTCTTC. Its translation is CASSLATRSSYNEQFF.

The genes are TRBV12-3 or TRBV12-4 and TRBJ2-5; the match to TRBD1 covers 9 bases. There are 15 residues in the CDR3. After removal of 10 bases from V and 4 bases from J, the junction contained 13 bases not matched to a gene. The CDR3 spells CATSPGDREGETQYF. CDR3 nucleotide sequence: TGTGCCACCTCACCCGGGGACAGGGAGGGAGAGACCCAGTACTTC.

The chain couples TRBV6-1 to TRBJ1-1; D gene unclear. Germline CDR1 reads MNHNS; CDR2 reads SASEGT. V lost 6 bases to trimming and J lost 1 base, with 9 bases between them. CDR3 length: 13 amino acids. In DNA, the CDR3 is TGTGCCAGCAGACCCACACCGAACACTGAAGCTTTCTTT. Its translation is CASRPTPNTEAFF.

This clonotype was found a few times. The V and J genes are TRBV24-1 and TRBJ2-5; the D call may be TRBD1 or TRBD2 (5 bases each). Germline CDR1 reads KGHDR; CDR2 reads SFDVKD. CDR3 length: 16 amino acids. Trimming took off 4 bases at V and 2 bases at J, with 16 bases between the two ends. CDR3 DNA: TGTGCCACCAGTGACCCCTCCGGGACCGGGCAAGAGACCCAGTACTTC. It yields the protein CATSDPSGTGQETQYF.

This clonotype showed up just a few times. CDR3 sequence (DNA): TGTGCCAGCAGTCTCCCGGTAGGAGAGGCGACCCAGTACTTC. Translating it yields CASSLPVGEATQYF. The genes are TRBV12-3 or TRBV12-4 and TRBJ2-5; D remains ambiguous. There are 14 residues in the CDR3. V dropped 5 bases and J dropped 7 bases, with 17 bases sitting between them.

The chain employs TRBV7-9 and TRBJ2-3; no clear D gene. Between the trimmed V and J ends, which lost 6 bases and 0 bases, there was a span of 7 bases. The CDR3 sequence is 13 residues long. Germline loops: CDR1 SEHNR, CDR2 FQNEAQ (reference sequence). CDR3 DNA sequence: TGTGCCAGCAGGGAGACTAGCACAGATACGCAGTATTTT. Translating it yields CASRETSTDTQYF.

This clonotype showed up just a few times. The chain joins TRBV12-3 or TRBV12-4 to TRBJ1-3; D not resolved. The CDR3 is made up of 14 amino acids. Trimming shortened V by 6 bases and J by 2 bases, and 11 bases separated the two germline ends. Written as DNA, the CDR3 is TGTGCCAGCAGCCGTAACGGGGCTGGAAACACCATATATTTT. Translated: CASSRNGAGNTIYF.

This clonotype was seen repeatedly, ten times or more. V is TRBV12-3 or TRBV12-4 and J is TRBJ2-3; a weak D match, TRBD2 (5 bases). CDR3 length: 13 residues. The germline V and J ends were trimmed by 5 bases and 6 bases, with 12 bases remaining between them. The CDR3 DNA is TGTGCCAGCAGTCCACGCCCGGGGGATACGCAGTATTTT. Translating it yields CASSPRPGDTQYF.

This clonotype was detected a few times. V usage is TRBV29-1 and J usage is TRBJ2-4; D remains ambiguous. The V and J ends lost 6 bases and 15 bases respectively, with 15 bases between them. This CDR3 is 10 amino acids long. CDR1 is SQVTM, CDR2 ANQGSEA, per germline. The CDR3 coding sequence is TGCAGCGTCTTGGATCCAGGCCCGTACTTC. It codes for CSVLDPGPYF.

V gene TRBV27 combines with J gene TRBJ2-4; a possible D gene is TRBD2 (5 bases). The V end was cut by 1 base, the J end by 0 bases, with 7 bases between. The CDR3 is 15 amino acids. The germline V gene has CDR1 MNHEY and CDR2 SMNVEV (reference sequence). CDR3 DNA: TGTGCCAGCAGTTTATTGAGCGGAGCCAAAAACATTCAGTACTTC. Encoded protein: CASSLLSGAKNIQYF.

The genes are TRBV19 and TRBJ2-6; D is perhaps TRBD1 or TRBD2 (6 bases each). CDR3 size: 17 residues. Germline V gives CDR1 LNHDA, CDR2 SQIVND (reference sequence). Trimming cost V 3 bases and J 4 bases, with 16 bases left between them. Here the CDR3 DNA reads TGTGCCAGTAGTATTTTTTGGGGGGCTGCAGGGGCCAACGTCCTGACTTTC. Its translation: CASSIFWGAAGANVLTF.

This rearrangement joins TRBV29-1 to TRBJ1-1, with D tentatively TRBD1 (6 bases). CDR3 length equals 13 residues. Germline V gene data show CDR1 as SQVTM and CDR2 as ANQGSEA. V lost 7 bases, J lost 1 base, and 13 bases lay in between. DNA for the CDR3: TGCAGCGGTGAGACAGGACCGAACACTGAAGCTTTCTTT. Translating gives CSGETGPNTEAFF.

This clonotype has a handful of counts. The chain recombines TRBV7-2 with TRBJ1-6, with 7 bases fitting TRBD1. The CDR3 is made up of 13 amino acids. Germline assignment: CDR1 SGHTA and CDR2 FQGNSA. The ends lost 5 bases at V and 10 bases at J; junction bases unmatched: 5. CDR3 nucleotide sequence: TGTGCCAGCAGCGGACAGGAGGGATCACCCCTCCACTTT. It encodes CASSGQEGSPLHF.

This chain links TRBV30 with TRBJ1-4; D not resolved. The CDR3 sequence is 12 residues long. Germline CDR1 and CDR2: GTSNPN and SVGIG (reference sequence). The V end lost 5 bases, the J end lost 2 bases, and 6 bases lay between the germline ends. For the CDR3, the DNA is TGTGCCTGGGGACTGACTAATGAAAAACTGTTTTTT. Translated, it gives CAWGLTNEKLFF.

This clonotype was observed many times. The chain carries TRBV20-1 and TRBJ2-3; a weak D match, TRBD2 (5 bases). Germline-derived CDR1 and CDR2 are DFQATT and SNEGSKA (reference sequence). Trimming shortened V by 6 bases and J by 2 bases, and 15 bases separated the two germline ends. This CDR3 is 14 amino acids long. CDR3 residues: CSALIEGATDTQYF. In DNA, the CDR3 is TGCAGTGCCTTAATTGAGGGCGCCACAGATACGCAGTATTTT.

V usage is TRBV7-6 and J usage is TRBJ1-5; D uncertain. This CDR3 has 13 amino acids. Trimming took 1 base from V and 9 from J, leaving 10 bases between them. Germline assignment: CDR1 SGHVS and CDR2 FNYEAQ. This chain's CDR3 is CASSLVAFGPQHF. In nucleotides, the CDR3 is TGTGCCAGCAGCTTAGTAGCATTTGGGCCCCAGCATTTT.

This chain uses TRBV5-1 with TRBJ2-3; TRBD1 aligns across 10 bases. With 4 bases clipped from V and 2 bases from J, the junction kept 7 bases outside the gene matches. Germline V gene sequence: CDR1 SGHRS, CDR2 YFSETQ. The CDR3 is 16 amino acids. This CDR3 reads CASSASGTGVTDTQYF. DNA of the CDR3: TGCGCCAGCAGCGCGTCCGGGACAGGGGTCACAGATACGCAGTATTTT. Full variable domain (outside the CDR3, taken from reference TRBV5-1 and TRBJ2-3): KAGVTQTPRYLIKTRGQQVTLSCSPISGHRSVSWYQQTPGQGLQFLFEYFSETQRNKGNFPGRFSGRQFSNSRSEMNVSTLELGDSALYLCASSASGTGVTDTQYFGPGTRLTVL.